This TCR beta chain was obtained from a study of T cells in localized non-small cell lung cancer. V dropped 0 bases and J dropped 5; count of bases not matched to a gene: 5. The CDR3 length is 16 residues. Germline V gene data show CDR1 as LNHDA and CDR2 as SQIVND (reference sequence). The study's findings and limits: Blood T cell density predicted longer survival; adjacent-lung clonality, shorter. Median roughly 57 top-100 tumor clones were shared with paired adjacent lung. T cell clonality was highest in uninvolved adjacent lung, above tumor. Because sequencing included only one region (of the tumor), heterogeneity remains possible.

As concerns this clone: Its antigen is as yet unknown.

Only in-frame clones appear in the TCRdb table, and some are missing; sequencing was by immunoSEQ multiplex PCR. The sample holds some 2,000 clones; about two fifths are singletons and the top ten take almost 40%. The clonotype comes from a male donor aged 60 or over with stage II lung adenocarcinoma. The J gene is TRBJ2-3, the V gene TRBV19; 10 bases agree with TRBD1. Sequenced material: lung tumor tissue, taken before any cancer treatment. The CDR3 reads CASSIEGDRGRDTQYF. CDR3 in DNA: TGTGCCAGTAGTATAGAAGGGGACAGGGGACGAGATACGCAGTATTTT.